A selection of T cell receptor beta chains follows, all from one sample in a study of T cell responses to AZD1222 COVID-19 vaccine. Measured with immunoSEQ multiplex PCR; TCRdb has only the in-frame clones, and not every one. The sample lists approximately 150,000 clones, around 90% occurring once. The sample in question was peripheral blood, obtained on day 0 of AZD1222 vaccination. These receptors were obtained from an adult in good health. Both conserved end residues are part of each CDR3. A D gene is named only where the DNA matches it firmly. Expanded clones get a size class; other rows say once, few or many, or leave the size out.

J: TRBJ1-5
V: TRBV27
D: -
size: -
DNA: TGTGCCAGCAGTTTCGGTGGCAATCAGCCCCAGCATTTT
CDR3: CASSFGGNQPQHF

J: TRBJ1-3
V: TRBV19
D: -
size: -
DNA: TGTGCCAGTAGTCCTTATCGGGCAGGGAGAAACACCATATATTTT
CDR3: CASSPYRAGRNTIYF

J: TRBJ1-1
V: TRBV7-9
D: -
size: -
DNA: TGTGCCAGCAGCTCACAGGAGTCGGGGGGGAACACTGAAGCTTTCTTT
CDR3: CASSSQESGGNTEAFF

J: TRBJ1-5
V: TRBV28
D: -
size: -
DNA: TGTGCCAGCACGTCCGGGGCCCTACAGCCCCAGCATTTT
CDR3: CASTSGALQPQHF

J: TRBJ1-2
V: TRBV30
D: -
size: -
DNA: TGTGCCTGGAGTCTTCCCCTTGACAGTCGGGGCTACACCTTC
CDR3: CAWSLPLDSRGYTF

J: TRBJ2-7
V: TRBV7-2
D: TRBD2
size: -
DNA: TGTGCCAGCAGCCGGACTAGCGGGAGCGGGGCCTACGAGCAGTACTTC
CDR3: CASSRTSGSGAYEQYF

J: TRBJ1-1
V: TRBV7-9
D: -
size: once
DNA: TGTGCCAGCAGCTTACCTGGTGAAGCTTTCTTT
CDR3: CASSLPGEAFF

J: TRBJ1-1
V: TRBV5-4
D: -
size: -
DNA: TGTGCCAGCAGCTTGGGACAGGTTGAAGCTTTCTTT
CDR3: CASSLGQVEAFF

J: TRBJ1-1
V: TRBV6-4
D: TRBD1
size: -
DNA: TGTGCCAGCAGGGCGGACAGGGCGGGCACTGAAGCTTTCTTT
CDR3: CASRADRAGTEAFF

J: TRBJ2-3
V: TRBV6-2/TRBV6-3
D: -
size: -
DNA: TGTGCCAGCAGTTACTCCCCCGGGCCAGATACGCAGTATTTT
CDR3: CASSYSPGPDTQYF

J: TRBJ1-2
V: TRBV30
D: -
size: -
DNA: TGTGCCTGGACCACAGGGAGGGGGAACTATGGCTACACCTTC
CDR3: CAWTTGRGNYGYTF

J: TRBJ1-2
V: TRBV27
D: -
size: -
DNA: TGTGCCAGCAGTTTAAGGGGGAAGAGTGGCTACACCTTC
CDR3: CASSLRGKSGYTF

J: TRBJ1-2
V: TRBV11-2
D: -
size: few
DNA: TGTGCCAGCAGCCCGGACCTTAACTATGGCTACACCTTC
CDR3: CASSPDLNYGYTF

J: TRBJ1-5
V: TRBV28
D: TRBD1
size: -
DNA: TGTGCCAGCAGGCGACAGGGTCGTGGCAATCAGCCCCAGCATTTT
CDR3: CASRRQGRGNQPQHF

J: TRBJ2-7
V: TRBV28
D: TRBD2
size: -
DNA: TGTGCCAGCACCCCGGGACTAGCGGGCCCAACCTACGAGCAGTACTTC
CDR3: CASTPGLAGPTYEQYF

J: TRBJ2-3
V: TRBV5-1
D: TRBD2
size: -
DNA: TGCGCCAGCAGCTTGGCGAGCGGGGGGGCCGAAGATACGCAGTATTTT
CDR3: CASSLASGGAEDTQYF

J: TRBJ1-2
V: TRBV6-2/TRBV6-3
D: -
size: once
DNA: TGTGCCAGCAGTTACACCCGGACGGGAGCTAACTATGGCTACACCTTC
CDR3: CASSYTRTGANYGYTF

J: TRBJ1-6
V: TRBV11-2
D: -
size: -
DNA: TGTGCCAGCAGCTTGCCCGGGACCGTAAATTCACCCCTCCACTTT
CDR3: CASSLPGTVNSPLHF

J: TRBJ1-3
V: TRBV27
D: -
size: -
DNA: TGTGCCAGCAGTTCCAGTATCTCTGGAAACACCATATATTTT
CDR3: CASSSSISGNTIYF

J: TRBJ1-2
V: TRBV2
D: -
size: -
DNA: TGTGCCAGCAGGGACGAGCAGGGCCTCTACACCTTC
CDR3: CASRDEQGLYTF

J: TRBJ1-5
V: TRBV5-8
D: TRBD1
size: -
DNA: TGTGCCAGCAGCTTGGATGGGACAGGGAGCCAGCATTTT
CDR3: CASSLDGTGSQHF

J: TRBJ2-6
V: TRBV19
D: -
size: -
DNA: TGTGCCAGTAGTCCCGCCGGGGCCAACGTCCTGACTTTC
CDR3: CASSPAGANVLTF